This TCR beta chain comes out of a study of molecular identifiers for immune sequencing clone quantification. Broader study findings: Highly expanded clone sizes could be underestimated by identical TCR molecules that share a barcode.

This clonotype was counted ten times or more. Its antigen remains unidentified. It was with previously described methods and listed TCR primers that bulk TCR libraries were made. Each CDR3 protein gets one entry after TCRdb re-called the PCR reads with MiXCR. This sample yields about 640,000 distinct CDR3 sequences, of which just under 20% are seen a single time; 0.85% to 0.9% belongs to the top ten. A CD8+CD4-CCR7+CD45RA+ gate was used to sort naive CD8 T cells. From germline, CDR1 is SGHNT and CDR2 YYREEE (reference sequence). The CDR3 extends over 15 amino acids. Germline trimming cut 4 bases from V and 1 base from J; bases unmatched to any gene: 5.

The V gene is TRBV5-4, the J gene TRBJ2-7, with TRBD2 identical over 10 bases. Specimen: naive CD8+ T cells from blood, with Jurkat cell RNA spiked in. Indicated subset: FACS-sorted CD8+CD4-CCR7+CD45RA+ naive T cells. This receptor was obtained from a human donor in good health. Some libraries in this study had Jurkat cell RNA spiked in. CDR3 in amino acids: CASSPASGSSYEQYF. DNA of the CDR3: TGTGCCAGCAGCCCGGCTAGCGGGAGTTCCTACGAGCAGTACTTC.